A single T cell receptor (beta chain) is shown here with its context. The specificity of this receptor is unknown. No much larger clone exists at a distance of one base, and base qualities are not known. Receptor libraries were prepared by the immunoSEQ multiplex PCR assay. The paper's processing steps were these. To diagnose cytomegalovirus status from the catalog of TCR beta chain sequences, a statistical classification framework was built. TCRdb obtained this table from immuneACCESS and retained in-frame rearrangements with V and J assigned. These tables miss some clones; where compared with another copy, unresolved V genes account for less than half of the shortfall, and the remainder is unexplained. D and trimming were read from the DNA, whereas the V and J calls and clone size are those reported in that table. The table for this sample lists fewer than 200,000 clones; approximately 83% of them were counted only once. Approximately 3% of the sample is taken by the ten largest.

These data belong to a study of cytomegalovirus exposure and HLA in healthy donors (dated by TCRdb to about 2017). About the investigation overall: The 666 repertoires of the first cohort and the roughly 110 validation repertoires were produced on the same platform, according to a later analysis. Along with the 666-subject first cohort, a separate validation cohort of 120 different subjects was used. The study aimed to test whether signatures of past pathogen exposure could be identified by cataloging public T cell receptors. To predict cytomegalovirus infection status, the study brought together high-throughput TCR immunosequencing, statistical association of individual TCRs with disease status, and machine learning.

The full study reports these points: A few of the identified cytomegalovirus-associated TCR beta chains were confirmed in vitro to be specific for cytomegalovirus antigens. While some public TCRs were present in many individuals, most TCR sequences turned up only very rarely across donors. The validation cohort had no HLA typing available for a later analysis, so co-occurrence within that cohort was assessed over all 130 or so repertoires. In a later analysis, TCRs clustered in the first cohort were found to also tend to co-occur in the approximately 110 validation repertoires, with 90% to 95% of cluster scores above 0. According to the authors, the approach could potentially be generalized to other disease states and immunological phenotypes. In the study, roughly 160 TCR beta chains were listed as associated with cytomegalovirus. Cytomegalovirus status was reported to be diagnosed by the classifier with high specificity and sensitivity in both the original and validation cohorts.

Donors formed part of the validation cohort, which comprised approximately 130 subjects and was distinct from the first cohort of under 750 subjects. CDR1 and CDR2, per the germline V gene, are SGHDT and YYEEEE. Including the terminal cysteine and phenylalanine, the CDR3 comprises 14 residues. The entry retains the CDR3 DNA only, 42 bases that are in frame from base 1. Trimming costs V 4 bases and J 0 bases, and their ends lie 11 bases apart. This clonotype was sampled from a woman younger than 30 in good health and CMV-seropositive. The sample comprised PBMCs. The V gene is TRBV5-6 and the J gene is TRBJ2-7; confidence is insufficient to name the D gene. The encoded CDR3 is CASSITGFSYEQYF. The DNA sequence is TGTGCCAGCAGCATTACGGGTTTCTCCTACGAGCAGTACTTC.